The TCR beta chain described here comes from a study of cytomegalovirus exposure and HLA in healthy donors. Overall study findings and caveats: In a later analysis, donors in an Asian-associated ancestry cluster reportedly had fewer N-insertions in productive TCRs than the cohort mean.

The CDR3 spans 14 residues. The V end lost 7 bases, the J end lost 2 bases, and 16 bases lay between the germline ends. In germline, CDR1 is SGHNT, CDR2 YYREEE (reference sequence). PCR primers comprised 60 Vbeta and 13 Jbeta primers. TCRdb keeps only in-frame clones here, not all; method: immunoSEQ multiplex PCR. The data hold 150,000 to 180,000 clones, with about 84% observed a single time. Only a few counts were recorded for this clone. Its matching antigen is unknown. The sequence derives from a middle-aged woman in good health and CMV-seropositive. The chain recombines TRBV5-4 with TRBJ2-7; D perhaps matches TRBD2 (5 bases). The sequenced sample was PBMCs. This chain's CDR3 is CASSSGLATYEQYF. For the CDR3, the DNA is TGTGCCAGCTCCTCCGGACTGGCCACCTACGAGCAGTACTTC.